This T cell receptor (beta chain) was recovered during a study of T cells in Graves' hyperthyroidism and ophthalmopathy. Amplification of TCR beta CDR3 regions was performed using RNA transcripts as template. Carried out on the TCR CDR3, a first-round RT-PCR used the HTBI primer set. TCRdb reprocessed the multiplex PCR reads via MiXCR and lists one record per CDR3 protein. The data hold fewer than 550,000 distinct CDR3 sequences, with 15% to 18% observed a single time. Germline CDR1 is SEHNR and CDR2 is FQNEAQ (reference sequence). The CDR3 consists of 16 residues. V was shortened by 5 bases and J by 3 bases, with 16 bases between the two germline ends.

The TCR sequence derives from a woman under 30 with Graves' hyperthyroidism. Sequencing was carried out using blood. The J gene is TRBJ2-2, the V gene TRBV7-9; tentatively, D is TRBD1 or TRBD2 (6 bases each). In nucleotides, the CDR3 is TGTGCCAGCAGCCCTCTCCGGGGGACATACACCGGGGAGCTGTTTTTT. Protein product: CASSPLRGTYTGELFF. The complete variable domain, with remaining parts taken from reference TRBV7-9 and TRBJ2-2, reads DTGVSQNPRHKITKRGQNVTFRCDPISEHNRLYWYRQTLGQGPEFLTYFQNEAQLEKSRLLSDRFSAERPKGSFSTLEIQRTEQGDSAMYLCASSPLRGTYTGELFFGEGSRLTVL.